The rows below give T cell receptor beta chains drawn from one sample of a study of cytomegalovirus exposure and HLA in healthy donors. TCRdb's copy holds only in-frame clones and misses some; the assay was immunoSEQ multiplex PCR. There are some 260,000 clones in the sample; about 90% occur only once, and roughly 3% lies in the top ten. Sequenced: PBMCs. The receptors originated from a woman aged 25 to 39 in good health and CMV-seronegative. Both conserved end residues are part of each CDR3. D genes are given only for firm matches. The size entry is marked missing in some rows and otherwise reads once, few, many or a size class.

v_gene	d_gene	abundance	j_gene	CDR3nt	CDR3aa
TRBV19	TRBD2	NA	TRBJ2-7	TGTGCCAGTAGTATAGTGGGTAGCGGGAGGACCAAACGCGAGCAGTACTTC	CASSIVGSGRTKREQYF
TRBV6-5	NA	NA	TRBJ2-3	TGTGCCAGCAGTTACTCAACCTCCAATACGCAGTATTTT	CASSYSTSNTQYF
TRBV7-2	NA	NA	TRBJ2-2	TGTGCCACCGCTCGTCCCGCCGGGGAGCTGTTTTTT	CATARPAGELFF
TRBV29-1	NA	NA	TRBJ2-7	TGCAGCGTTGCCCAAACCGACAGACAACCGACCTACGAGCAGTACTTC	CSVAQTDRQPTYEQYF
TRBV4-1	TRBD2	NA	TRBJ2-7	TGCGCCAGCAGCCAAGTGGGACTAGCGGTCTACGAGCAGTACTTC	CASSQVGLAVYEQYF
TRBV7-9	NA	NA	TRBJ2-7	TGTGCCAGCAGCCAACATCTAGCGGAGCAGTACTTC	CASSQHLAEQYF
TRBV25-1	TRBD1	NA	TRBJ2-5	TGTGCCAGCAGCGAGGGGGCAGAAGAGACCCAGTACTTC	CASSEGAEETQYF
TRBV27	TRBD1	NA	TRBJ2-1	TGTGCCAGCAGGCCTCGGGGGACAGGGTCCTACAATGAGCAGTTCTTC	CASRPRGTGSYNEQFF
TRBV27	NA	NA	TRBJ2-7	TGTGCCAGCAGTTTATCCGGAACAGCCTACGAGCAGTACTTC	CASSLSGTAYEQYF
TRBV27	NA	NA	TRBJ2-7	TGTGCCAGCAGTTTATCGCCTTTGGACGAGCAGTACTTC	CASSLSPLDEQYF
TRBV7-3	NA	once	TRBJ2-7	TGTGCCAGCAGCCCCCGACGGGACTCCTACGAGCAGTACTTC	CASSPRRDSYEQYF
TRBV5-6	TRBD2	NA	TRBJ2-3	TGTGCCAGCAGCTTACCCGCGGGAGGTTCAGATACGCAGTATTTT	CASSLPAGGSDTQYF
TRBV7-8	TRBD2	NA	TRBJ2-1	TGTGCCAGCAGCCCACCTAGCGGGTCCTACAATGAGCAGTTCTTC	CASSPPSGSYNEQFF
TRBV29-1	NA	NA	TRBJ1-4	TGCAGCGTTGAAGAACAGGGCAGGGGTCCCGAAAAACTGTTTTTT	CSVEEQGRGPEKLFF
TRBV7-3	TRBD2	NA	TRBJ2-7	TGTGCCAGCAGCTCCGAAGAGGGACTAGCGGGAGCTCGGGACGAGCAGTACTTC	CASSSEEGLAGARDEQYF
TRBV7-2	TRBD2	NA	TRBJ2-1	TGTGCCAGCAGCCCAAGGGAGCGGGAGCGGTATGGCAATGAGCAGTTCTTC	CASSPRERERYGNEQFF
TRBV11-2	NA	NA	TRBJ2-3	TGTGCCAGCACCGCCCTGTCCTGGCGAGGTACGCAGTATTTT	CASTALSWRGTQYF
TRBV15	NA	NA	TRBJ2-1	TGTGCCACCAGCAGAGATCAGCAGTTATCCTACAATGAGCAGTTCTTC	CATSRDQQLSYNEQFF
TRBV7-9	TRBD1	NA	TRBJ2-5	TGTGCCAGCAAGGACAGGGGGGTAGAGACCCAGTACTTC	CASKDRGVETQYF
TRBV28	NA	NA	TRBJ1-5	TGTGCCAGCAGTTTCGGGAAAACACAAGCCCATTTT	CASSFGKTQAHF
TRBV20-1	NA	NA	TRBJ2-7	TGCAGTGCGCTGAACTACGAGCAGTACTTC	CSALNYEQYF
TRBV11-2	TRBD2	once	TRBJ2-7	TGTGCCAGCAGCGTAAGCGGGAGAGGACGTGAGCAGTACTTC	CASSVSGRGREQYF
TRBV7-9	NA	NA	TRBJ2-2	TGTGCCAGCAGCTTAAGTGGGCAGGGGAACACCGGGGAGCTGTTTTTT	CASSLSGQGNTGELFF
TRBV19	TRBD1	NA	TRBJ1-5	TGTGCCAGTAGGGACGACAGGGAACCCTTTTTTCAGCCCCAGCATTTT	CASRDDREPFFQPQHF
TRBV6-5	NA	NA	TRBJ1-2	TGTGCCAGCAGTTACTCGGAAGGGAGCGGCTATGGCTACACCTTC	CASSYSEGSGYGYTF
TRBV18	TRBD2	NA	TRBJ2-1	TGTGCCAGCTCACGGGAGGGCTCCTACAATGAGCAGTTCTTC	CASSREGSYNEQFF
TRBV28	TRBD2	NA	TRBJ2-7	TGTGCCAGCAGTTTTAGGGGCGGACTAGCGGGCTCCTACGAGCAGTACTTC	CASSFRGGLAGSYEQYF
TRBV27	NA	NA	TRBJ2-7	TGTGCCAGCAGTTTATCGGGTAACTACGAGCAGTACTTC	CASSLSGNYEQYF
TRBV15	NA	NA	TRBJ2-6	TGTGCCACCAGCAGAGATAGGCCCACTGGGGCCAACGTCCTGACTTTC	CATSRDRPTGANVLTF
TRBV27	NA	once	TRBJ1-1	TGTGCCAGCAGTTCAGGGGATGTGAACACTGAAGCTTTCTTT	CASSSGDVNTEAFF
TRBV4-3	NA	NA	TRBJ1-4	TGCGCCAGCAGCCACCTACATACAACTAATGAAAAACTGTTTTTT	CASSHLHTTNEKLFF
TRBV18	NA	NA	TRBJ1-3	TGTGCCAGCTCACCACAGGGGGTTTCAGCAGCTGGAAACACCATATATTTT	CASSPQGVSAAGNTIYF
TRBV2	NA	NA	TRBJ1-5	TGTGCCAGCAGTGCCGGTTTAGGAATCAATCAGCCCCAGCATTTT	CASSAGLGINQPQHF
TRBV2	TRBD2	NA	TRBJ2-1	TGTGCCAGCAGTGGGGAGGGTAACTCCTACAATGAGCAGTTCTTC	CASSGEGNSYNEQFF
TRBV6-4	NA	NA	TRBJ2-3	TGTGCCAGCAGTAGCGGAGATACGCAGTATTTT	CASSSGDTQYF
TRBV19	TRBD1	NA	TRBJ1-2	TGTGCCAGTAGTATGCCCGGGACAGCCTACTATGGCTACACCTTC	CASSMPGTAYYGYTF
TRBV5-6	NA	NA	TRBJ2-6	TGTGCCAGCAGCTCACCAGGGGACCTTATGCCTGGGGCCAACGTCCTGACTTTC	CASSSPGDLMPGANVLTF
TRBV2	TRBD2	NA	TRBJ2-2	TGTGCCACTGTACTAGCGGGAGCCACCGGGGAGCTGTTTTTT	CATVLAGATGELFF
TRBV9	NA	NA	TRBJ1-4	TGTGCCAGCAGCGTAGAGGTTCAGGGAACAGAAAAACTGTTTTTT	CASSVEVQGTEKLFF
TRBV6-5	NA	NA	TRBJ2-3	TGTGCCAGCAGTTCCCTTCCTGGGTTTACGACAGATACGCAGTATTTT	CASSSLPGFTTDTQYF
TRBV7-8	NA	NA	TRBJ2-7	TGTGCCAGCAGCTTAGTTGGACAGCCGCCAGGCTACGAGCAGTACTTC	CASSLVGQPPGYEQYF
TRBV6-1	TRBD1	NA	TRBJ2-7	TGTGCCAGCAGAAGGACAGGGCCCTACGAGCAGTACTTC	CASRRTGPYEQYF
TRBV6-5	TRBD1	NA	TRBJ1-1	TGTGCCAGCAGATACAGGGGAACGAGGACTGAAGCTTTCTTT	CASRYRGTRTEAFF
TRBV7-9	NA	NA	TRBJ2-7	TGTGCCAGCAGCTTAATCGGGGAGTCCTACGAGCAGTACTTC	CASSLIGESYEQYF
TRBV27	NA	NA	TRBJ2-3	TGTGCCAGCAGTTTAGGCCGCACAGATACGCAGTATTTT	CASSLGRTDTQYF
TRBV4-1	NA	once	TRBJ1-2	TGCGCCAGCAGCCAAGGGACGGGGGTCGGAGGCTACACCTTC	CASSQGTGVGGYTF
TRBV2	TRBD1	once	TRBJ2-1	TGTGCCAGGGCCCCGAGGGACAGCCACAATGAGCAGTTCTTC	CARAPRDSHNEQFF
TRBV5-6	TRBD1	NA	TRBJ1-5	TGTGCCAGCAGCTTCTGGACAGGGGGCGCGAACAAGCCCCAGCATTTT	CASSFWTGGANKPQHF
TRBV2	NA	NA	TRBJ2-3	TGTGCCAGCAGTAAGGACAGACGCACAGATACGCAGTATTTT	CASSKDRRTDTQYF
TRBV7-9	NA	NA	TRBJ1-1	TGTGCCAGCACCCGACAGTCTTCCAACACTGAAGCTTTCTTT	CASTRQSSNTEAFF
TRBV6-5	TRBD2	NA	TRBJ2-1	TGTGCCAGCAGTAGCGGGAGCGCACATGAGCAGTTCTTC	CASSSGSAHEQFF
TRBV27	NA	NA	TRBJ2-4	TGTGCCAGCAGTTTATTAGGGGCCGCCGCCAAAAACATTCAGTACTTC	CASSLLGAAAKNIQYF
TRBV27	NA	once	TRBJ2-2	TGTGCCAGCAGTCAGGGGCAGAACACCGGGGAGCTGTTTTTT	CASSQGQNTGELFF
TRBV27	NA	NA	TRBJ1-1	TGTGCCAGCAGGGGGATGGGGAACACTGAAGCTTTCTTT	CASRGMGNTEAFF
TRBV6-1	NA	NA	TRBJ2-2	TGTGCCAGCAGTGCCAGAACTAGCAGAAACACCGGGGAGCTGTTTTTT	CASSARTSRNTGELFF
TRBV5-1	TRBD1	NA	TRBJ2-7	TGCGCCAGCAGCCCGGGACAGGCTCTCTACGAGCAGTACTTC	CASSPGQALYEQYF
TRBV7-9	TRBD2	NA	TRBJ2-3	TGTGCCAGCAGCTTAGAGACTAGCGCAGATACGCAGTATTTT	CASSLETSADTQYF
TRBV4-1	NA	NA	TRBJ2-1	TGCGCCAGCAGCCAAGGCAACACAGGGCACAATGAGCAGTTCTTC	CASSQGNTGHNEQFF
TRBV5-1	TRBD2	NA	TRBJ2-5	TGCGCCAGCAGCTTTATAGCGGGAGGGCCAGGCAACAACCAAGAGACCCAGTACTTC	CASSFIAGGPGNNQETQYF